The source of this T cell receptor (beta chain) is a study of blood T cell repertoires in COVID-19. Per the authors' pipeline: By means of reference gene primer amplification, nucleated cell counts were estimated. The repertoire was sequenced with immunoSEQ multiplex PCR; TCRdb's copy has only in-frame clones and lacks some. V, J and clone size were drawn from that table, and D and trimming were deduced from the DNA. The table includes approximately 140,000 clones, about 86% detected once. Everyone who took part was 18 to 89 years old, and they came from 20 to 25 US areas. Participants had their cohort set by participant-reported clinical history. Recovery meant two consecutive negative NP/OP PCR tests, professional clearance, or resolved symptoms. J lost 6 bases, V lost 5 bases, and 6 bases had no gene match. This CDR3 spans 15 amino acids. Germline CDR1 is LNHDA and CDR2 is SQIVND (reference sequence).

Material: PBMCs or T cells enriched from blood (not recorded which). This receptor was identified in a woman between 50 and 59 years old who had recovered from COVID-19. The rearrangement links TRBV19 to TRBJ2-2; TRBD1 agrees at 10 bases. CDR3 bases: TGTGCCAGTAGTGCCCGGGACAGGGGCTCCGGGGAGCTGTTTTTT. It is translated as CASSARDRGSGELFF.